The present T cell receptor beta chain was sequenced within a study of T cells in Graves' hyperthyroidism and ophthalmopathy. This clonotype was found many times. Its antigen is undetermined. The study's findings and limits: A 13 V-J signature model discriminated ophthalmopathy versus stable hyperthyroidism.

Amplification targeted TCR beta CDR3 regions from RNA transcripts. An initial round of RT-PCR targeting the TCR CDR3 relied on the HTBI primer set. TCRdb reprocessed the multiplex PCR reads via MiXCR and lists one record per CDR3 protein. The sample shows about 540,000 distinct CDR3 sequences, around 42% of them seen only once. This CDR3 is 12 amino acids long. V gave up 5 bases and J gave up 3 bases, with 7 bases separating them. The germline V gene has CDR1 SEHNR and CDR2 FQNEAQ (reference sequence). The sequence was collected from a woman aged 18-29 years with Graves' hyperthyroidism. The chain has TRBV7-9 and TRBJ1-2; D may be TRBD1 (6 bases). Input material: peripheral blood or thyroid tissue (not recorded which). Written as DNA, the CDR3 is TGTGCCAGCAGCCCAGGGGACTATGGCTACACCTTC. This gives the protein CASSPGDYGYTF.